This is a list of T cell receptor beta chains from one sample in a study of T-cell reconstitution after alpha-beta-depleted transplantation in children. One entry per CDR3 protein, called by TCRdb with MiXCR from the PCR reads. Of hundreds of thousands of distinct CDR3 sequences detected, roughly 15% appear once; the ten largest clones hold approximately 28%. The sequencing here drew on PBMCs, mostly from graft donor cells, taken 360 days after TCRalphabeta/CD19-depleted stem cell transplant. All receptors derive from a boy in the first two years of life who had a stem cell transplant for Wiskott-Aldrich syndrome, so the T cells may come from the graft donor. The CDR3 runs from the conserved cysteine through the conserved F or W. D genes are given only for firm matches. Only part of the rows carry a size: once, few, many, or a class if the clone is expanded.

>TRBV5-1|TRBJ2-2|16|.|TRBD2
CASSLLGTSVGGELFF
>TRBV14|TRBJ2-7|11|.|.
CASSQTQRQYF
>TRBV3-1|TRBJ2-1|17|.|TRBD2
CASSQDRGGSDDNEQFF
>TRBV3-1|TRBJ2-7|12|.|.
CASSRGNYEQYF
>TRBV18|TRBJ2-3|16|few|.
CASSPLFRRGTDTQYF
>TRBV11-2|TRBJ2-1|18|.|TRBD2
CASSLLQTSISSYNEQFF
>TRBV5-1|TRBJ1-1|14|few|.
CASSAYRRNTEAFF
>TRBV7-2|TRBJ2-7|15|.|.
CASSLQGWAFYEQYF
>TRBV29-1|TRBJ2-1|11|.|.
CSAGPYNEQFF
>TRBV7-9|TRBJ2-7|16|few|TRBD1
CASSSNRGGKRYEQYF
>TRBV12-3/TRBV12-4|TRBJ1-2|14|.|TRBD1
CASRLNRGRNGYTF
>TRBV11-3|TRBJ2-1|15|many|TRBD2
CASSQIAGGIDEQFF
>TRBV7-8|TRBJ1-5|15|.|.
CASSYGFGGNQPQHF
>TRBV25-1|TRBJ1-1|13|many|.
CASSRQMNTEAFF
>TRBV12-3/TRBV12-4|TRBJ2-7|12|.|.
CASSPGPFEQYF
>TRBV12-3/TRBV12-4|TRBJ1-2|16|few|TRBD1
CASSLGSYRGNYGYTF
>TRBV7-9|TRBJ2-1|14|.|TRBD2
CASSLLAGASEQFF
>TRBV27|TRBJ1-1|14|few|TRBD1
CASSWTGEHTEAFF
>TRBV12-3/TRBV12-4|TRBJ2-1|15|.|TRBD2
CASSHPGLAGNEQFF
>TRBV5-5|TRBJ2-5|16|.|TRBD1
CASSPKRTGLWETQYF
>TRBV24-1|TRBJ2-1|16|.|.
CATSDLRGSSYNEQFF
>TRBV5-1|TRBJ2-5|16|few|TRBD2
CASSLGGLAGQETQYF
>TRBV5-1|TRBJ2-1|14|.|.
CASSSKPPADEQFF
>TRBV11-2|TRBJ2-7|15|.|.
CASRKSTGRSYEQYF
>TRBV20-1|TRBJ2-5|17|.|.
CSARDSLDPMYQETQYF
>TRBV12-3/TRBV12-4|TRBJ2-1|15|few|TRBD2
CASSFELADYNEQFF
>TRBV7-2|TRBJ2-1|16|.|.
CASSAFRIVSYNEQFF
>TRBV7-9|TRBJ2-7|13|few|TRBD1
CASMVAGGFEQYF
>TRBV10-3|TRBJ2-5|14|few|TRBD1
CATRDRERGETQYF
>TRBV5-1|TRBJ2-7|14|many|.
CASSLAGRSYEQYF
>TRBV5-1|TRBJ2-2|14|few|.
CASSRDSSAGELFF
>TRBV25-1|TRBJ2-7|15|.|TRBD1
CASSGPGQGWDEQYF
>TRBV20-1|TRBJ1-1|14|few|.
CSARGGGPSTEAFF
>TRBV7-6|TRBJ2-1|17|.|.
CASSFRLGQGSYNEQFF
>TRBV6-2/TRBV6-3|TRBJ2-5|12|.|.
CASNNGEETQYF
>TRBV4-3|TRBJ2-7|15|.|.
CASSQDGSGSYEQYF
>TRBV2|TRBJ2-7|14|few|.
CASNDGAGSYEQYF
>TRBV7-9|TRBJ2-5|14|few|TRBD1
CASSSTGNKETQYF
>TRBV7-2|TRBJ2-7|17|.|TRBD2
CASSARPPGLDIYEQYF
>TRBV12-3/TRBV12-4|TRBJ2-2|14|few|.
CASWTQTVSGELFF
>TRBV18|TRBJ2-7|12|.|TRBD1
CASSHRGLEQYF
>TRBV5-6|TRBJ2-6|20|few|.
CASSLGVLRRAEGRANVLTF
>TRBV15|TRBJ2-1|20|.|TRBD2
CATSRDPKFEAGLAYNEQFF
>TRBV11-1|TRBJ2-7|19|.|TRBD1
CASPDGAGQGDYLPLPQYF
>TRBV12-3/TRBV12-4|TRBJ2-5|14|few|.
CASSLDGNQETQYF
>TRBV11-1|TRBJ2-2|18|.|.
CASSLTWGTLLNTGELFF
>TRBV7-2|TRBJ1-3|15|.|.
CASRSRTVSGNTIYF
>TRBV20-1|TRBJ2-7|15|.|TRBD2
CSARGTSGGRYEQYF
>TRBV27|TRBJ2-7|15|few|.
CASWPFDRPPYEQYF
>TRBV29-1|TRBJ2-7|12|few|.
CSVISLHYEQYF
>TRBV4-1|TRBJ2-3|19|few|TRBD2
CASSQLPSVASGDSDTQYF